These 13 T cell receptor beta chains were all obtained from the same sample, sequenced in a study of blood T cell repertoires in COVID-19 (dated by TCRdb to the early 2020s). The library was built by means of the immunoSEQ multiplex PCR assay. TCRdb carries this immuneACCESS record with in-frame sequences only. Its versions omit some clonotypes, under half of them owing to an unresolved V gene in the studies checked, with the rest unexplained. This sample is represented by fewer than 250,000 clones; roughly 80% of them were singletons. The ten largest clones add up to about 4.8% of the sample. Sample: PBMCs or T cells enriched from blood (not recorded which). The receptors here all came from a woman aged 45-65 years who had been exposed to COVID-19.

CDR3 in DNA: TGTGCCAGCAGCTTAGCGGAGGAGAACACTGAAGCTTTCTTT. This encodes CASSLAEENTEAFF. V gene TRBV7-9 combines with J gene TRBJ1-1; D remains unclear. CDR3 length: 14 amino acids. V was shortened by 0 bases and J by 1 base, with 6 bases between the two germline ends. Germline assignment: CDR1 SEHNR and CDR2 FQNEAQ (reference sequence).

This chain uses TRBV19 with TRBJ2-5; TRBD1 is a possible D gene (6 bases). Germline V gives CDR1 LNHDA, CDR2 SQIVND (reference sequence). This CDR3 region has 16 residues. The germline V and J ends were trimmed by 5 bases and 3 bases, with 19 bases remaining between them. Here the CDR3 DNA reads TGTGCCAGTAGTCCGAGGGACACCTCCTGGGAAGAGACCCAGTACTTC. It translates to CASSPRDTSWEETQYF.

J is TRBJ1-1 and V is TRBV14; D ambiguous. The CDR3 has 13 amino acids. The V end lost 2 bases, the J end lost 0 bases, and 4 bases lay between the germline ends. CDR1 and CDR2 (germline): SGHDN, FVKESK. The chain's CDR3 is CASSQKLNTEAFF. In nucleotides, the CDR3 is TGTGCCAGCAGCCAAAAGCTGAACACTGAAGCTTTCTTT.

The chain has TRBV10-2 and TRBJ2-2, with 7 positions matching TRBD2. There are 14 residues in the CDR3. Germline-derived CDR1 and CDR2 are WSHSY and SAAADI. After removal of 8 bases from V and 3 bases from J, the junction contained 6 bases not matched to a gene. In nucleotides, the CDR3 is TGCGCCAGCGAGGGGAGGGACTACACCGGGGAGCTGTTTTTT. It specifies CASEGRDYTGELFF.

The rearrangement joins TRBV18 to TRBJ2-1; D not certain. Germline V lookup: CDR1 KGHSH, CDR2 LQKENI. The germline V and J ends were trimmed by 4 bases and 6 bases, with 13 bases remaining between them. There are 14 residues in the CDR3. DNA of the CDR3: TGTGCCAGCTCACAGAACATATTCGCCAATGAGCAGTTCTTC. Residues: CASSQNIFANEQFF.

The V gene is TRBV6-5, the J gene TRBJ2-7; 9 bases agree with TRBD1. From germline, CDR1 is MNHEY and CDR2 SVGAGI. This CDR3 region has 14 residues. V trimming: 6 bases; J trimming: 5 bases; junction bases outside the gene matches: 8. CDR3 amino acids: CASSEDRGPHEQYF. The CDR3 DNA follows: TGTGCCAGCAGCGAGGACAGGGGTCCACACGAGCAGTACTTC.

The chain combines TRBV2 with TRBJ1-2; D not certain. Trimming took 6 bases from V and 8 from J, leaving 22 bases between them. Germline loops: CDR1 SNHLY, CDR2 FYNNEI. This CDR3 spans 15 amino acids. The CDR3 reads CASSLYLGNPRGYTF. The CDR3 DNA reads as TGTGCCAGCAGCCTCTACCTGGGCAACCCCAGGGGCTACACCTTC.

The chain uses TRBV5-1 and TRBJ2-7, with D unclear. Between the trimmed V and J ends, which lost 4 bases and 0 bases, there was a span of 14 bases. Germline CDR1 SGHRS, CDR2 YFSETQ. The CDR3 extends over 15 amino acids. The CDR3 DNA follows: TGCGCCAGCAGCCCGGCACTTCGGAGCTCCTACGAGCAGTACTTC. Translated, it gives CASSPALRSSYEQYF.

This CDR3 reads CASNPLQTQYF. The DNA for the CDR3 is TGTGCCAGCAACCCACTCCAGACCCAGTACTTC. The chain links TRBV28 to TRBJ2-5; no firm D call. Germline V lookup: CDR1 MDHEN, CDR2 SYDVKM. V lost 7 bases and J 6 bases, leaving 9 bases between the germline ends. This CDR3 spans 11 amino acids.

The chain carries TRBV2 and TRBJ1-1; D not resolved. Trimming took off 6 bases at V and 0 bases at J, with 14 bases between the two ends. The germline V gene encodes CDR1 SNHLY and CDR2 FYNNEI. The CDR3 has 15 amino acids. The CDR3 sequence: CASSREGGMNTEAFF. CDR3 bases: TGTGCCAGCAGCCGTGAAGGAGGGATGAACACTGAAGCTTTCTTT.

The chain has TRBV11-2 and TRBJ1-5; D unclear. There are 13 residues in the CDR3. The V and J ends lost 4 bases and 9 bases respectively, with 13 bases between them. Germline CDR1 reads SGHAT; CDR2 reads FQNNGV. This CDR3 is CASSSDGSGPQHF. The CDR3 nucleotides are TGTGCCAGCAGCTCCGACGGCTCAGGGCCCCAGCATTTT.

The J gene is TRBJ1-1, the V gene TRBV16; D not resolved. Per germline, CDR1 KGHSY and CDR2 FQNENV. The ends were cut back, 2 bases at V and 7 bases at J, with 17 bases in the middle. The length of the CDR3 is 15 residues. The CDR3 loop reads CASSQRTGVGSEAFF. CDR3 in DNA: TGTGCCAGCAGCCAAAGGACTGGGGTTGGTAGTGAAGCTTTCTTT.

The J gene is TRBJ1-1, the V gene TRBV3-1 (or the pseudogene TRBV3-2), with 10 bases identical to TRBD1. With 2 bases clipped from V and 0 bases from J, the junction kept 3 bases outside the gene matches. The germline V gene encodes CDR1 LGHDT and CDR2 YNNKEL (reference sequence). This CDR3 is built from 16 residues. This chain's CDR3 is CASSQRGTGVNTEAFF. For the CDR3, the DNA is TGTGCCAGCAGCCAAAGGGGGACAGGGGTGAACACTGAAGCTTTCTTT.